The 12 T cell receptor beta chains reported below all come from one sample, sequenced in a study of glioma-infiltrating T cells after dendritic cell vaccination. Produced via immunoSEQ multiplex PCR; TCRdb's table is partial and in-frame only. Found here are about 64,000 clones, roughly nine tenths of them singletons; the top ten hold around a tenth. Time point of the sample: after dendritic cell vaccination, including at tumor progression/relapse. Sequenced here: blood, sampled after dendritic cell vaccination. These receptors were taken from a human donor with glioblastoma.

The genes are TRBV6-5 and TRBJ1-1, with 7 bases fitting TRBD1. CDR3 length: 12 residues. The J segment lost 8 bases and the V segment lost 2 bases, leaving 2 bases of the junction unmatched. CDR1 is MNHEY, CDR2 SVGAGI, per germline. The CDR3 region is CASSYVDREAFF. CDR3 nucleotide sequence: TGTGCCAGCAGTTACGTGGACAGGGAAGCTTTCTTT.

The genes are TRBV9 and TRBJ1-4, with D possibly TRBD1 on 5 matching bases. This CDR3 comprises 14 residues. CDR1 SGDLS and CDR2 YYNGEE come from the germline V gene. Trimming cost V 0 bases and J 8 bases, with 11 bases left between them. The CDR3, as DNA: TGTGCCAGCAGCGTAGGCCCCGGGGGGGAAAAACTGTTTTTT. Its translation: CASSVGPGGEKLFF. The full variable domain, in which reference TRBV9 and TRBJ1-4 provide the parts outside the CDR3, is DSGVTQTPKHLITATGQRVTLRCSPRSGDLSVYWYQQSLDQGLQFLIQYYNGEERAKGNILERFSAQQFPDLHSELNLSSLELGDSALYFCASSVGPGGEKLFFGSGTQLSVL.

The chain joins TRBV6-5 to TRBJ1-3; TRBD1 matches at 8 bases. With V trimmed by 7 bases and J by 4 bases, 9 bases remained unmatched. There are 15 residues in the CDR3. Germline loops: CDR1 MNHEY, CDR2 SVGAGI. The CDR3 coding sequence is TGTGCCAGCACCCTCTCGGACAGGGTGGGAAACACCATATATTTT. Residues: CASTLSDRVGNTIYF.

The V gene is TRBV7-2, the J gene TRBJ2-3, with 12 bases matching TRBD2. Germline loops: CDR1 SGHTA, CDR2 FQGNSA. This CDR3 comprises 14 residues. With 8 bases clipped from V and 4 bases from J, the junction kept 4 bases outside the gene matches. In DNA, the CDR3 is TGTGCCAGCGCTAGCGGGAGGGCTGCAGATACGCAGTATTTT. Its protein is CASASGRAADTQYF. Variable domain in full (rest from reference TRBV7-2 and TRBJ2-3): GAGVSQSPSNKVTEKGKDVELRCDPISGHTALYWYRQSLGQGLEFLIYFQGNSAPDKSGLPSDRFSAERTGGSVSTLTIQRTQQEDSAVYLCASASGRAADTQYFGPGTRLTVL.

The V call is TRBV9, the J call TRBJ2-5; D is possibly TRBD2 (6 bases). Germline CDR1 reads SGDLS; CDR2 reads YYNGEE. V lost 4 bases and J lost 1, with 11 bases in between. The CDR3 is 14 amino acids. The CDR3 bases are TGTGCCAGCAGCATGGGACTGATCCAAGAGACCCAGTACTTC. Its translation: CASSMGLIQETQYF.

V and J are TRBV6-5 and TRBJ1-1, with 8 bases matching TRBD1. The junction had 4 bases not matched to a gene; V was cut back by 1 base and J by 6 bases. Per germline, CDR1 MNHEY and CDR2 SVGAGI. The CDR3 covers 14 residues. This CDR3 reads CASSYFTGGAEAFF. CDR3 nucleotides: TGTGCCAGCAGTTACTTTACAGGGGGGGCTGAAGCTTTCTTT.

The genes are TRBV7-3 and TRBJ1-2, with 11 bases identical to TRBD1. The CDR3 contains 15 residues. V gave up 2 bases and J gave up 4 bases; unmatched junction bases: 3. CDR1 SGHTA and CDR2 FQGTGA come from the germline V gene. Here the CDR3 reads CASSLSGQGVYGYTF. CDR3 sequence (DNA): TGTGCCAGCAGCTTATCGGGACAGGGGGTCTATGGCTACACCTTC.

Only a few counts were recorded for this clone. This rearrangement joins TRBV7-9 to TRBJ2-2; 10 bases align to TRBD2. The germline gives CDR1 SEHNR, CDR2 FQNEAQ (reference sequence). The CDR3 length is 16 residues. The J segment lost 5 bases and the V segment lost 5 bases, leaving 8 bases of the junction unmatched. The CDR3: CASSHLAGVGTGELFF. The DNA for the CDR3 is TGTGCCAGCAGCCACCTAGCGGGAGTGGGTACCGGGGAGCTGTTTTTT.

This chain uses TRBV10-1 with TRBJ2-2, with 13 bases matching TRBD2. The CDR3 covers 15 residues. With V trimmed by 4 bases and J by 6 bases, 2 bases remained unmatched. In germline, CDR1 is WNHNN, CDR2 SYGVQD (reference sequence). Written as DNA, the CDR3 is TGCGCCAGCAGTGTACTAGCGGGAGGGCCCGGGGAGCTGTTTTTT. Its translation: CASSVLAGGPGELFF.

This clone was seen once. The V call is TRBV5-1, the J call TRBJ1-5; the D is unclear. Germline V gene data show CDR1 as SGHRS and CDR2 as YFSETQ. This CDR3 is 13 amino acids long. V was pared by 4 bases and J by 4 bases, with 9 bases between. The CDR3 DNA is TGCGCCAGCAGCCGGGTCGGGAATCAGCCCCAGCATTTT. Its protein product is CASSRVGNQPQHF.

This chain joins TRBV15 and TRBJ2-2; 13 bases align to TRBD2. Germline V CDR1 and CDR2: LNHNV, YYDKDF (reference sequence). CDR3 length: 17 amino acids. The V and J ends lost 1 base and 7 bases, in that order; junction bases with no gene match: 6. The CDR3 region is CATSRVPGLAGSGELFF. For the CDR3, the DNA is TGTGCCACCAGCAGAGTCCCGGGACTAGCGGGAAGCGGGGAGCTGTTTTTT. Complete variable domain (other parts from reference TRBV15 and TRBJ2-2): DAMVIQNPRYQVTQFGKPVTLSCSQTLNHNVMYWYQQKSSQAPKLLFHYYDKDFNNEADTPDNFQSRRPNTSFCFLDIRSPGLGDTAMYLCATSRVPGLAGSGELFFGEGSRLTVL.

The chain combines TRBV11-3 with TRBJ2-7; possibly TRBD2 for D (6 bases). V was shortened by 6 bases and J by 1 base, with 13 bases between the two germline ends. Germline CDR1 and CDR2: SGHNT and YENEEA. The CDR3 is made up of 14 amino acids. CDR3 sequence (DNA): TGTGCCAGCAGTCCCCTGGCGGGATCCTACGAGCAGTACTTC. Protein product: CASSPLAGSYEQYF.